This record concerns one T cell receptor (beta chain) sequence. CDR1 and CDR2 from the germline V gene are LNHDA and SQIVND (reference sequence). This CDR3 is 14 amino acids long. Trimming removed 4 bases from V and 2 bases from J; junction bases left unmatched: 3. The data belong to a study of blood T cell repertoires in COVID-19. Overall study: The origin of the acute and convalescent COVID-19 samples was the United States, Italy and Spain.

Enrollees, about 18 to 95 years old, lived in 24 US areas. TCRdb keeps only in-frame clones here, not all; method: immunoSEQ multiplex PCR. The sample lists roughly 220,000 clones, 75% to 85% occurring once. Sample: PBMCs or T cells enriched from blood (not recorded which). This TCR was sampled from a young man with acute COVID-19. The gene calls are TRBV19 and TRBJ1-1; 8 nucleotides agree with TRBD1. CDR3 sequence: CASSTTGDNTEAFF. The CDR3 DNA reads as TGTGCCAGTAGTACGACAGGGGATAACACTGAAGCTTTCTTT.